What follows are 27 T cell receptor beta chains derived from one specimen sequenced in a study of T cells in Graves' hyperthyroidism and ophthalmopathy. TCR beta CDR3 regions were amplified from RNA transcripts. HTBI primers were employed in a first-round RT-PCR of the TCR CDR3. Using its own MiXCR run on the multiplex PCR reads, TCRdb lists one record per CDR3 protein. The sample has 490,000 or so distinct CDR3 sequences, approximately 23% seen once. The specimen sequenced was blood. These receptors were taken from a woman aged 70 to 79 with Graves' ophthalmopathy.

This clonotype was seen at least ten times. The rearrangement uses TRBV28 and TRBJ2-5; no clear D. V was trimmed by 3 bases and J by 5 bases, leaving 10 bases between them. The CDR3 sequence is 13 residues long. Germline V lookup: CDR1 MDHEN, CDR2 SYDVKM. The CDR3 here is CASSLGQVETQYF. The CDR3 DNA sequence: TGTGCCAGCAGTTTGGGCCAGGTGGAGACCCAGTACTTC.

As regards this clonotype: At one end, the junction sequence differs from germline, possibly due to a read error. The rearrangement uses TRBV5-1 and TRBJ2-1, with D possibly TRBD1 on 5 matching bases. The CDR3 contains 15 residues. Germline V gives CDR1 SGHRS, CDR2 YFSETQ. The CDR3 loop reads CTSSQDRYGSNEQFF. For the CDR3, the DNA is TGCACCAGCAGCCAAGACAGATACGGGTCCAATGAGCAGTTCTTC.

There are a few counts of this clonotype. The rearrangement links TRBV6-5 to TRBJ1-2; 7 positions match TRBD1. The CDR3 has 17 residues. V lost 0 bases and J lost 2; bases outside the gene matches: 9. CDR1 and CDR2 from the germline V gene are MNHEY and SVGAGI. The CDR3 here is CASSYSSTRGRNYGYTF. CDR3 DNA sequence: TGTGCCAGCAGTTACTCGAGTACAAGGGGGCGAAACTATGGCTACACCTTC.

V gene TRBV20-1 combines with J gene TRBJ2-7, with 8 bases lining up with TRBD2. Trimming cost V 0 bases and J 3 bases; bases outside gene matches: 7. Germline V gene lookup returns CDR1 DFQATT and CDR2 SNEGSKA (reference sequence). The length of the CDR3 is 15 residues. DNA of the CDR3: TGCAGTGCTAGAGATCCGGGTAGCGGGGTCTACGAGCAGTACTTC. Translated: CSARDPGSGVYEQYF.

This clonotype appeared many times. The chain combines TRBV3-1 with TRBJ1-1; the D is unclear. Trimming shortened V by 1 base and J by 1 base, and 4 bases separated the two germline ends. The CDR3 is 13 residues long. Per germline, CDR1 LGHDT and CDR2 YNNKEL (reference sequence). Here the CDR3 reads CASSQVTNTEAFF. For the CDR3, the DNA is TGTGCCAGCAGCCAAGTGACGAACACTGAAGCTTTCTTT.

This clonotype was found a few times. This chain uses TRBV6-1 with TRBJ2-7; 10 bases align to TRBD2. This CDR3 comprises 17 residues. The junction had 10 bases not matched to a gene; V was cut back by 5 bases and J by 0 bases. Per germline, CDR1 MNHNS and CDR2 SASEGT. As DNA, the CDR3 is TGTGCCAGCAGTAGGACCCCACTAGCGGGGAGCTCCTACGAGCAGTACTTC. Translated: CASSRTPLAGSSYEQYF.

This clonotype showed up just a few times. The chain combines TRBV3-1 with TRBJ2-2; 7 bases map to TRBD2. The CDR3 sequence is 14 residues long. Germline CDR1 reads LGHDT; CDR2 reads YNNKEL (reference sequence). V lost 11 bases to trimming and J lost 2 bases; unmatched junction nucleotides: 8. The CDR3 sequence: CACGSHLNTGELFF. The CDR3 DNA reads TGTGCCTGCGGGAGCCACCTTAACACCGGGGAGCTGTTTTTT. The full variable domain, rest sourced from reference TRBV3-1 and TRBJ2-2, is DTAVSQTPKYLVTQMGNDKSIKCEQNLGHDTMYWYKQDSKKFLKIMFSYNNKELIINETVPNRFSPKSPDKAHLNLHINSLELGDSAVYFCACGSHLNTGELFFGEGSRLTVL.

Only a few counts were recorded for this clonotype. The chain has TRBV2 and TRBJ2-1; TRBD1 might be the D (6 bases). The CDR3 loop spans 14 amino acids. Germline CDR1 reads SNHLY; CDR2 reads FYNNEI. The V end was cut by 4 bases, the J end by 5 bases, with 12 bases between. This CDR3 reads CASSGWTVNNEQFF. In nucleotides, the CDR3 is TGTGCCAGCAGTGGATGGACAGTTAACAATGAGCAGTTCTTC.

The chain is built from TRBV30 and TRBJ2-2; D ambiguous. The CDR3 totals 15 residues. Between the trimmed V and J ends, which lost 0 bases and 4 bases, there was a span of 12 bases. From germline, CDR1 is GTSNPN and CDR2 SVGIG (reference sequence). The CDR3 DNA reads as TGTGCCTGGAGTGTACAACGGGTGGTCACCGGGGAGCTGTTTTTT. Translated: CAWSVQRVVTGELFF.

Only one count was recorded for this clonotype. The chain employs TRBV5-4 and TRBJ1-4, with 8 bases matching TRBD1. The V gene's germline CDR1 is SGHNT and CDR2 YYREEE (reference sequence). The CDR3 is 17 amino acids. The V gene end was trimmed by 4 bases and the J gene end by 3 bases; junction bases not matched to a gene: 11. The CDR3 DNA sequence: TGTGCCAGCAGCCCCAGGACAGGGACATATGCTAATGAAAAACTGTTTTTT. Its protein product is CASSPRTGTYANEKLFF. The entire variable domain, with the rest obtained from reference TRBV5-4 and TRBJ1-4, is as follows: ETGVTQSPTHLIKTRGQQVTLRCSSQSGHNTVSWYQQALGQGPQFIFQYYREEENGRGNFPPRFSGLQFPNYSSELNVNALELDDSALYLCASSPRTGTYANEKLFFGSGTQLSVL.

This clonotype has more than one count but fewer than ten. CDR3 coding DNA: TGTGCCAGTAGTATCGACGCCAACCAAGAGACCCAGTACTTC. Its protein product is CASSIDANQETQYF. The chain combines TRBV19 with TRBJ2-5; D unclear. CDR1 and CDR2 from the germline V gene are LNHDA and SQIVND (reference sequence). Trimming stripped 3 bases from V and 0 bases from J, with 8 bases between. The CDR3 is made up of 14 amino acids.

The J gene is TRBJ2-6, the V gene TRBV29-1; 8 nucleotides agree with TRBD2. CDR1 and CDR2 (germline): SQVTM, ANQGSEA. This CDR3 spans 15 amino acids. Trimming removed 5 bases from V and 1 base from J; junction bases left unmatched: 4. CDR3 bases: TGCAGCGTTCGGACTAGCTTTTCTGGGGCCAACGTCCTGACTTTC. Encoded protein: CSVRTSFSGANVLTF.

The rearrangement joins TRBV3-1 to TRBJ2-2; the match to TRBD2 covers 10 bases. CDR3 length: 18 residues. CDR1 and CDR2 from the germline V gene are LGHDT and YNNKEL (reference sequence). V lost 2 bases to trimming and J lost 4 bases; unmatched junction nucleotides: 10. CDR3 sequence reads: CASSQPGTSVTSTGELFF. The CDR3, as DNA: TGTGCCAGCAGCCAACCCGGGACTAGCGTGACTTCCACCGGGGAGCTGTTTTTT.

This clonotype appeared many times. This chain uses TRBV2 with TRBJ2-1; D gene uncertain. Germline CDR1 is SNHLY and CDR2 is FYNNEI. This CDR3 is built from 11 residues. The V end was cut by 6 bases, the J end by 3 bases, with 3 bases between. The DNA for the CDR3 is TGTGCCAGCAGAAACTACAATGAGCAGTTCTTC. Translated, it gives CASRNYNEQFF.

The rearrangement joins TRBV5-1 to TRBJ1-6; D is possibly TRBD1 (5 bases). The CDR3 loop spans 14 amino acids. Looked up from germline, CDR1 is SGHRS and CDR2 is YFSETQ. The V end was cut by 6 bases, the J end by 6 bases, with 13 bases between. The CDR3 DNA reads as TGCGCCAGCACACAGGACGGTCTTAATTCACCCCTCCACTTT. Residues: CASTQDGLNSPLHF.

This clonotype has only a few counts. The chain links TRBV30 to TRBJ1-2; 7 bases line up with TRBD1. With 2 bases clipped from V and 5 bases from J, the junction kept 8 bases outside the gene matches. The germline gives CDR1 GTSNPN, CDR2 SVGIG (reference sequence). This CDR3 spans 14 amino acids. The CDR3 DNA reads TGTGCCTGGAGTCGGTCCCGGGACAGTTATGGCTACACCTTC. This encodes CAWSRSRDSYGYTF.

This clonotype showed up just a few times. The CDR3 bases are TGTGCCAGCAGCTTTCTCAGGGACACAGGGGAGACCCAGTACTTC. Protein sequence: CASSFLRDTGETQYF. The chain couples TRBV7-8 to TRBJ2-5, with D tentatively TRBD1 (6 bases). Germline assignment: CDR1 SGHVS and CDR2 FQNEAQ. V was pared by 3 bases and J by 5 bases, with 16 bases between. CDR3 length: 15 amino acids.

This CDR3 reads CASSQGLSRQPQHF. As DNA, the CDR3 is TGTGCCAGCAGCCAAGGGTTGTCGCGTCAGCCCCAGCATTTT. V is TRBV3-1 and J is TRBJ1-5; D unresolved. Trimming stripped 1 base from V and 6 bases from J, with 10 bases between. The CDR3 spans 14 residues. CDR1 LGHDT and CDR2 YNNKEL come from the germline V gene (reference sequence).

This clonotype was detected many times. The V call is TRBV7-2, the J call TRBJ1-2, with 7 bases identical to TRBD1. J gave up 4 bases and V 0 bases, and 14 bases lay outside the gene matches. The CDR3 contains 18 residues. The germline gives CDR1 SGHTA, CDR2 FQGNSA. As DNA, the CDR3 is TGTGCCAGCAGCTTAGCCCTCGGACAGGCCGCGGTCCTCTATGGCTACACCTTC. Protein sequence: CASSLALGQAAVLYGYTF. The variable domain in full, completed from reference TRBV7-2 and TRBJ1-2, reads GAGVSQSPSNKVTEKGKDVELRCDPISGHTALYWYRQSLGQGLEFLIYFQGNSAPDKSGLPSDRFSAERTGGSVSTLTIQRTQQEDSAVYLCASSLALGQAAVLYGYTFGSGTRLTVV.

The V gene is TRBV5-1, the J gene TRBJ2-7; 8 bases agree with TRBD1. The CDR3 consists of 15 residues. Unmatched junction bases numbered 12, after V lost 7 bases and J lost 3 bases. CDR1 SGHRS and CDR2 YFSETQ come from the germline V gene. The CDR3 DNA reads as TGCGCCAGCTGCCCGAAAGGGACAGGAAGCTACGAGCAGTACTTC. This gives the protein CASCPKGTGSYEQYF.

With regard to this clonotype: A much larger clone lies a single base off, so this may be a read error. The chain combines TRBV6-1 with TRBJ1-4; D remains unclear. This CDR3 has 12 residues. Germline CDR1 and CDR2: MNHNS and SASEGT. The V gene lost 8 bases and the J gene lost 6 bases, with 10 bases spanning the gap. The CDR3 DNA is TGTGCCAGCTCAGCCCCAGATGAAAAACTGTTTTTT. Translation gives CASSAPDEKLFF.

This clonotype has just a few counts. The rearrangement links TRBV11-2 to TRBJ1-1, with unresolved D. The V gene lost 7 bases and the J gene lost 1 base, with 10 bases spanning the gap. The CDR3 runs 13 residues. Germline V gene data show CDR1 as SGHAT and CDR2 as FQNNGV. CDR3 sequence: CASTEHPNTEAFF. For the CDR3, the DNA is TGTGCCAGCACCGAACACCCGAACACTGAAGCTTTCTTT. Supplemented by reference TRBV11-2 and TRBJ1-1, the full variable domain reads EAGVAQSPRYKIIEKRQSVAFWCNPISGHATLYWYQQILGQGPKLLIQFQNNGVVDDSQLPKDRFSAERLKGVDSTLKIQPAKLEDSAVYLCASTEHPNTEAFFGQGTRLTVV.

The rearrangement links TRBV7-3 to TRBJ2-3; 9 nucleotides line up with TRBD2. The CDR3 is 15 residues long. Trimming at V came to 2 bases and at J to 2 bases, leaving 2 bases not matched to a gene. Per the germline V gene, CDR1 is SGHTA and CDR2 is FQGTGA. CDR3 sequence: CASSLGGRDTDTQYF. For the CDR3, the DNA is TGTGCCAGCAGCTTAGGCGGGAGGGACACAGATACGCAGTATTTT.

The chain joins TRBV2 to TRBJ2-5; TRBD1 matches 7 bases. The V gene's germline CDR1 is SNHLY and CDR2 FYNNEI. This CDR3 region has 14 residues. V lost 6 bases to trimming and J lost 0 bases; unmatched junction nucleotides: 4. The chain's CDR3 is CASREQGYQETQYF. CDR3 in DNA: TGTGCCAGCAGAGAACAGGGGTACCAAGAGACCCAGTACTTC.

The genes are TRBV5-1 and TRBJ1-1, with TRBD1 identical over 7 bases. CDR1 SGHRS and CDR2 YFSETQ come from the germline V gene. This CDR3 is built from 14 residues. V lost 0 bases, J lost 3 bases, and 2 bases stayed unmatched. CDR3 sequence reads: CASSLGDSHTEAFF. The CDR3 coding sequence is TGCGCCAGCAGCTTGGGGGACAGCCACACTGAAGCTTTCTTT.

The CDR3 DNA reads as TGTGCCAGCAGCACACTAGCGGGAGGCTACGAGCAGTACTTC. This gives the protein CASSTLAGGYEQYF. The chain employs TRBV6-1 and TRBJ2-7; 12 bases match TRBD2. Germline V gives CDR1 MNHNS, CDR2 SASEGT. The V and J ends lost 6 bases and 3 bases, in that order; junction bases with no gene match: 3. The CDR3 has 14 residues.

This clonotype was observed a few times. The chain joins TRBV6-1 to TRBJ2-5; TRBD2 matches at 8 bases. There are 16 residues in the CDR3. Germline CDR1 and CDR2: MNHNS and SASEGT. V lost 5 bases and J lost 3; bases outside the gene matches: 11. This chain's CDR3 is CASSPHLAGTKETQYF. CDR3 DNA sequence: TGTGCCAGCAGTCCGCATTTAGCGGGGACTAAAGAGACCCAGTACTTC.